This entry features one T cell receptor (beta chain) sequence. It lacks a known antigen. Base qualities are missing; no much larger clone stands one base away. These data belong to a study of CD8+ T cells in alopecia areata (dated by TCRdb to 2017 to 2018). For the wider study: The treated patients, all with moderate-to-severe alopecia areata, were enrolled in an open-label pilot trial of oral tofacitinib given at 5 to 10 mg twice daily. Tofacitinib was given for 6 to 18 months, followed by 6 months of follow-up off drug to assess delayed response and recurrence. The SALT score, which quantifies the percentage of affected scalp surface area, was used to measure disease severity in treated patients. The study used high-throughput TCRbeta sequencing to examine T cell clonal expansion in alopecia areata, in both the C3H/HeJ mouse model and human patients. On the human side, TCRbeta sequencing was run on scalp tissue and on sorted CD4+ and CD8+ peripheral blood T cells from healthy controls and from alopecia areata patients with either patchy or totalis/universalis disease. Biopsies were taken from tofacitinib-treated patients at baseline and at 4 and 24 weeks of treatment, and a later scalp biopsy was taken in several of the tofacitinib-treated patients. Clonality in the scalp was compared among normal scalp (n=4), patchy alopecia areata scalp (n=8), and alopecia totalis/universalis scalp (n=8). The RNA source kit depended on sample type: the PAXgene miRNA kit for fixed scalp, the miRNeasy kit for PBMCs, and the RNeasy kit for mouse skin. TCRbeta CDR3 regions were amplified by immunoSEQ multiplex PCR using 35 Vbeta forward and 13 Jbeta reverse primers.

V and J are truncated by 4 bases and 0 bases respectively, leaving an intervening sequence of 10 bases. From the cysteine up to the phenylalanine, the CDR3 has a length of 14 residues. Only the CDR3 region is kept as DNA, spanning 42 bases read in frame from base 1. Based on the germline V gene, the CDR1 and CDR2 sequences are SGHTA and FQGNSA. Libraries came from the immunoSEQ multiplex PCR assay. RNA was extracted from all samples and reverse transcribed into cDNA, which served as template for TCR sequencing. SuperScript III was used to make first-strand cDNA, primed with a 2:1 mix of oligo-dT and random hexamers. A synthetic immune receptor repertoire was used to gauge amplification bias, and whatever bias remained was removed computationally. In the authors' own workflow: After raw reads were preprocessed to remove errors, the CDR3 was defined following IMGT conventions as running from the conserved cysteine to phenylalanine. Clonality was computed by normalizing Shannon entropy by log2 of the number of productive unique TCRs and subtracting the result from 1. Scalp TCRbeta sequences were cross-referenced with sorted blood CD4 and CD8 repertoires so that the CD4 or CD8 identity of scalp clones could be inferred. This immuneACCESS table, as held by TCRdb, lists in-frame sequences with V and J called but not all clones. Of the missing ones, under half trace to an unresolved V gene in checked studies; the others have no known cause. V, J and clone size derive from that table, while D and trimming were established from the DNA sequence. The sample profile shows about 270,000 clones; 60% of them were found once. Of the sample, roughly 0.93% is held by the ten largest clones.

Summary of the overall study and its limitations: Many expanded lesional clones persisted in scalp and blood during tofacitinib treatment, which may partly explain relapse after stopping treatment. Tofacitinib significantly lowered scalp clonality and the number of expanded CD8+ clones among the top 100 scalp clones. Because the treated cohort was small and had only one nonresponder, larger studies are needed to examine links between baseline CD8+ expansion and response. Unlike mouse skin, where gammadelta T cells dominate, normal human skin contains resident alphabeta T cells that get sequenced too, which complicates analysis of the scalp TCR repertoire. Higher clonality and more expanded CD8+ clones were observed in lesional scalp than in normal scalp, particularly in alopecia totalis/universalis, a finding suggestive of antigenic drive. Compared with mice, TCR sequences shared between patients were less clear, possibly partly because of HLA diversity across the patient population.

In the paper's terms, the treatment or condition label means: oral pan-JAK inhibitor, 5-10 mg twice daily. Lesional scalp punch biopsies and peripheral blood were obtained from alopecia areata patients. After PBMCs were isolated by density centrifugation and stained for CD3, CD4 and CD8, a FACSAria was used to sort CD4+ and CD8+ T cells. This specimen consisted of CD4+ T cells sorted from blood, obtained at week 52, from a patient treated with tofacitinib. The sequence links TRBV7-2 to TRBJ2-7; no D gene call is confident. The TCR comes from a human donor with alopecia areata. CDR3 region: CASSSQPGSYEQYF. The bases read TGTGCCAGCAGCTCCCAGCCGGGCTCCTACGAGCAGTACTTC.